This T cell receptor beta chain was sequenced for a study of blood T cell repertoires in COVID-19. The protocol was immunoSEQ multiplex PCR, while the TCRdb copy is restricted to in-frame clones and leaves out a portion. The profile shows approximately 450,000 clones, around 89% of them singletons. CDR3 length: 13 amino acids. Looked up from germline, CDR1 is WNHNN and CDR2 is SYGVQD (reference sequence). V dropped 2 bases and J dropped 1 base, with 5 bases sitting between them. This TCR derives from a woman in her 30s with acute or convalescent COVID-19. The chain is built from TRBV10-1 and TRBJ1-1; D unresolved. Sequenced: peripheral blood. CDR3: CASSERGNTEAFF. CDR3 nucleotides: TGCGCCAGCAGTGAGCGGGGGAACACTGAAGCTTTCTTT.